This T cell receptor beta chain originates from a study of glioma-infiltrating T cells after dendritic cell vaccination. Study results and limitations: Higher TCR clonality did not directly relate to longer survival.

CDR1 is SGHNT and CDR2 is YYREEE in the germline V gene (reference sequence). The CDR3 covers 15 residues. J was trimmed by 0 bases and V by 4 bases; bases with no gene match: 6. A note on this clone: The antigen is unknown.

Time point reported: after dendritic cell vaccination, including at tumor progression/relapse. Repertoires were generated with immunoSEQ multiplex PCR, while TCRdb's copy carries only in-frame clones and drops some. This repertoire shows 72,000 or so clones, 80% to 90% found once; its top ten account for about 2.3%. The input for sequencing was blood, taken after dendritic cell vaccination. This chain links TRBV5-4 with TRBJ2-7, with 8 bases aligning to TRBD1. The TCR was taken from a human donor with glioblastoma. CDR3 in DNA: TGTGCCAGCAGCGGGGGGACAGGCCCCTCCTACGAGCAGTACTTC. Protein product: CASSGGTGPSYEQYF.